A selection of T cell receptor beta chains follows, all from one sample in a study of STAT5B mutations in CD4+ large granular lymphocyte leukemia. Measured with immunoSEQ multiplex PCR; TCRdb has only the in-frame clones, and not every one. The table shows just under 20,000 clones, with around 85% occurring only once. Sequenced input: CD4+ T cells from blood buffy coats. The receptors were gathered from a human donor in good health. The CDR3 runs from the conserved cysteine through the conserved F or W. The D gene is left open where the match is weak. The size field is filled for only some rows; it gives once, few, many or a size class.

cdr3_length	v_call	clone_size	j_call	d_call	cdr3_nt	cdr3_aa
15	TRBV25-1	NA	TRBJ2-7	TRBD2	TGTGCCAGCAGTGACCTAGCGGGAGGGCCAAACGAGCAGTACTTC	CASSDLAGGPNEQYF
13	TRBV10-2	once	TRBJ1-4	TRBD1	TGCGCCAGCCGGGACAGAAAAGCGGAAAAACTGTTTTTT	CASRDRKAEKLFF
14	TRBV29-1	NA	TRBJ2-1	NA	TGCAGCGTTGGTCGACAGACCCTCTACAATGAGCAGTTCTTC	CSVGRQTLYNEQFF
15	TRBV30	NA	TRBJ2-2	NA	TGTGCCTGGAGTATGATGGGAATTGACACCGGGGAGCTGTTTTTT	CAWSMMGIDTGELFF
15	TRBV2	NA	TRBJ1-5	NA	TGTGCCAGCAGAAAGACTGGACAACAAAATCAGCCCCAGCATTTT	CASRKTGQQNQPQHF
14	TRBV7-9	NA	TRBJ2-3	NA	TGTGCCAGCAGCTCAGGGTTTAGCACAGATACGCAGTATTTT	CASSSGFSTDTQYF
15	TRBV18	once	TRBJ1-5	NA	TGTGCCAGCTCGGGCGGATGGGGGGCCGATCAGCCCCAGCATTTT	CASSGGWGADQPQHF
17	TRBV4-2	NA	TRBJ2-7	TRBD2	TGTGCCAGCAGCCAAGAGTTCCTAGCGGGACGCACCTACGAGCAGTACTTC	CASSQEFLAGRTYEQYF
18	TRBV23-1	NA	TRBJ1-4	NA	TGCGCCAGCAGTCAGGGCGGGAGGGGCCGAGGGGCTAATGAAAAACTGTTTTTT	CASSQGGRGRGANEKLFF
16	TRBV29-1	NA	TRBJ2-3	TRBD2	TGCAGCTTGTTGAAGGGAGCGGGACCCTTATCAGATACGCAGTATTTT	CSLLKGAGPLSDTQYF
14	TRBV6-5	NA	TRBJ1-4	NA	TGTGCCAGCAGGTCGAGCGCAACTAATGAAAAACTGTTTTTT	CASRSSATNEKLFF
15	TRBV18	NA	TRBJ1-5	NA	TGTGCCAGCTCACAGGCTTACCTTAGCAATCAGCCCCAGCATTTT	CASSQAYLSNQPQHF
13	TRBV6-6	NA	TRBJ2-5	NA	TGTGCCAGCAGTTCCTCGGACCAAGAGACCCAGTACTTC	CASSSSDQETQYF
16	TRBV19	NA	TRBJ2-7	NA	TGTGCCAGTAGTATCGAATTTAGGGCGACCACCTACGAGCAGTACTTC	CASSIEFRATTYEQYF
15	TRBV15	NA	TRBJ2-3	NA	TGTGCCACCAGCAGCGGGCAGGTTGTCACAGATACGCAGTATTTT	CATSSGQVVTDTQYF
11	TRBV20-1	NA	TRBJ2-7	NA	TGCAGTGCTAGAGATCTCTACGAGCAGTACTTC	CSARDLYEQYF
13	TRBV5-4	NA	TRBJ1-5	NA	TGTGCCAGCAGCTCGGGAACTTATCAGCCCCAGCATTTT	CASSSGTYQPQHF
12	TRBV2	NA	TRBJ1-2	NA	TGTGCCAGCAGTGAATCGCAGCATGGCTACACCTTC	CASSESQHGYTF
17	TRBV4-2	NA	TRBJ2-6	TRBD1	TGTGCCAGCAGCCAAAGGACAGGGGAGTCTGGGGCCAACGTCCTGACTTTC	CASSQRTGESGANVLTF
12	TRBV5-6	once	TRBJ1-2	NA	TGTGCCAGCAGCGTTACCAGCTATGGCTACACCTTC	CASSVTSYGYTF
16	TRBV11-2	NA	TRBJ2-2	NA	TGTGCCAGCAGCTTAGTAGCGCAAAGTCGGTCCGGGGAGCTGTTTTTT	CASSLVAQSRSGELFF
16	TRBV4-1	NA	TRBJ1-5	TRBD1	TGCGCCAGCAGCCTATTATGGACAGGGAGTAATCAGCCCCAGCATTTT	CASSLLWTGSNQPQHF
13	TRBV7-9	NA	TRBJ1-3	NA	TGTGCCAGCAGCTTAAACTCTGGAAACACCATATATTTT	CASSLNSGNTIYF
16	TRBV5-5	NA	TRBJ1-3	NA	TGTGCCAGCAGCTTGGTGGGAACAGGGTTTGGTAACACCATATATTTT	CASSLVGTGFGNTIYF
14	TRBV5-1	NA	TRBJ2-3	NA	TGCGCCAGCAGCTTGGCAGGTACCACAGATACGCAGTATTTT	CASSLAGTTDTQYF
13	TRBV29-1	few	TRBJ1-1	NA	TGCAGCGGTGCGTTACAGTTGAACACTGAAGCTTTCTTT	CSGALQLNTEAFF
15	TRBV2	NA	TRBJ1-5	NA	TGTGCCAGCAGCGGTGGACAGCGAGGGTCGGAGCCCCAGCATTTT	CASSGGQRGSEPQHF
14	TRBV7-8	NA	TRBJ1-1	NA	TGTGCCAGCAGCTTTCTGACAGGAGGGACTGAAGCTTTCTTT	CASSFLTGGTEAFF
14	TRBV30	NA	TRBJ1-5	TRBD1	TGTGCCTGGAGTGGGGGACAGGGGAAACAGCCCCAGCATTTT	CAWSGGQGKQPQHF
17	TRBV10-3	NA	TRBJ2-7	NA	TGTGCCAGCACCCCGGGACACGTGGGTCTCAGCTCCTACGAGCAGTACTTC	CASTPGHVGLSSYEQYF
14	TRBV6-1	NA	TRBJ2-5	NA	TGTGCCAGCAGTGTCGGCCGGGTCGGGGAGACCCAGTACTTC	CASSVGRVGETQYF
16	TRBV4-1	NA	TRBJ2-1	TRBD2	TGCGCCAGCAGCCAGAGCGGGACCGTTACCTACAATGAGCAGTTCTTC	CASSQSGTVTYNEQFF
13	TRBV6-5	NA	TRBJ1-2	NA	TGTGCCAGCATCGACCGGGGGGGCCGGGGCTACACCTTC	CASIDRGGRGYTF
19	TRBV15	NA	TRBJ2-5	TRBD2	TGTGCCACCAGCAGAGATCTGAGGACTAGCGGGAGGATGAAGGAGACCCAGTACTTC	CATSRDLRTSGRMKETQYF
16	TRBV7-2	NA	TRBJ2-7	TRBD2	TGTGCCAGCAGCCCAATGGGCGGGAGGGCCTCCTACGAGCAGTACTTC	CASSPMGGRASYEQYF
14	TRBV6-5	NA	TRBJ1-1	NA	TGTGCCAGCAGTTCACCCTCAGGGAACACTGAAGCTTTCTTT	CASSSPSGNTEAFF
12	TRBV27	NA	TRBJ1-2	NA	TGTGCCAGCAGTTCGCCTGCTGGTGGCTACACCTTC	CASSSPAGGYTF
12	TRBV5-5	NA	TRBJ2-1	NA	TGTGCCAGCAGCTTGTCCGTGAATGAGCAGTTCTTC	CASSLSVNEQFF
17	TRBV7-8	NA	TRBJ2-1	NA	TGTGCCAGCAGCTTAGCCGGGGTCGAGAGGCTGGAAGGTGAGCAGTTCTTC	CASSLAGVERLEGEQFF
13	TRBV5-4	few	TRBJ1-2	NA	TGTGCCAGCAGCTTCGGGACACCCTATGGCTACACCTTC	CASSFGTPYGYTF
14	TRBV28	NA	TRBJ1-1	TRBD1	TGTGCCAGCAGTCCCGGGACAGCGAACACTGAAGCTTTCTTT	CASSPGTANTEAFF
14	TRBV6-5	once	TRBJ1-1	TRBD1	TGTGCCAGCAAGAGACAGGGGCCGAACACTGAAGCTTTCTTT	CASKRQGPNTEAFF
14	TRBV6-1	NA	TRBJ2-7	TRBD2	TGTGCCAGCAGCAAACTAGCGGACTCCTACGAGCAGTACTTC	CASSKLADSYEQYF
17	TRBV19	NA	TRBJ2-1	TRBD2	TGTGCCAGTAGTATCGTCCCTAGCGGGAGGACCTACAATGAGCAGTTCTTC	CASSIVPSGRTYNEQFF
15	TRBV19	NA	TRBJ2-7	TRBD2	TGTGCCAGCCGCCCGGGGACTAGCGCTACCTACGAGCAGTACTTC	CASRPGTSATYEQYF
14	TRBV11-3	NA	TRBJ2-7	TRBD1	TGTGCCAGCAGCTTAAAAGGGACAGGGGTCGAGCAGTACTTC	CASSLKGTGVEQYF
12	TRBV10-3	NA	TRBJ1-2	TRBD1	TGTGCCAGCCGGGACAGCGTTTATGGCTACACCTTC	CASRDSVYGYTF
15	TRBV28	NA	TRBJ1-5	TRBD1	TGTGCCAGCAGTCGCATCGGGACAGTGGATCAGCCCCAGCATTTT	CASSRIGTVDQPQHF
15	TRBV5-4	NA	TRBJ1-1	NA	TGTGCCAGCAGCCCCGCGGGGCCCACGGGGACTGAAGCTTTCTTT	CASSPAGPTGTEAFF
15	TRBV4-2	NA	TRBJ2-7	TRBD2	TGTGCCAGCAGCCAAGGACTAGCGGGAGGCTACGAGCAGTACTTC	CASSQGLAGGYEQYF
13	TRBV11-3	NA	TRBJ2-3	NA	TGTGCCAGCAGCTCGGACCCCACAGATACGCAGTATTTT	CASSSDPTDTQYF
11	TRBV6-4	few	TRBJ1-2	NA	TGTGCCAGCAGTGACCGGTATGGCTACACCTTC	CASSDRYGYTF
14	TRBV30	NA	TRBJ1-4	TRBD1	TGTGCCTGCAACTCCGGGACAGGGTATGAAAAACTGTTTTTT	CACNSGTGYEKLFF
15	TRBV18	NA	TRBJ2-7	TRBD2	TGTGCCAGCTCACCACCCAGCGGGAGGAAAAACGAGCAGTACTTC	CASSPPSGRKNEQYF
13	TRBV29-1	NA	TRBJ1-1	NA	TGCAGCGTTCACGTAGCGGCGAACACTGAAGCTTTCTTT	CSVHVAANTEAFF
16	TRBV4-1	few	TRBJ2-3	TRBD2	TGCGCCAGCAGCCAAGATGTAGCGGGAGGGGTGGATACGCAGTATTTT	CASSQDVAGGVDTQYF
17	TRBV2	NA	TRBJ1-2	TRBD1	TGTGCCAGCAGTGAGGAGATGGGACAGGGGCTCTTCTATGGCTACACCTTC	CASSEEMGQGLFYGYTF